The 30 T cell receptor beta chains listed next were all sequenced from one sample in a study of blood T cells in healthy people across ages. Alongside a J-beta primer mix, a sample-barcoded 5' primer served in a second PCR lasting about 7 to 11 cycles. Using its own MiXCR run on the 5' RACE reads, TCRdb lists one record per CDR3 protein. There are approximately 780,000 distinct CDR3 sequences in the sample; roughly 25% occur only once, and around 2.9% lies in the top ten. The sample was also reused in another study, on T cells of mothers and their children.

Sequenced sample: blood. Receptors originate from a boy younger than 18 in good health.

The rearrangement links TRBV29-1 to TRBJ1-2; D uncertain. The germline V and J ends were trimmed by 3 bases and 4 bases, with 12 bases remaining between them. The CDR3 totals 13 residues. The germline V gene has CDR1 SQVTM and CDR2 ANQGSEA. The CDR3 DNA reads TGCAGCGTTGATGTGACTTCCTTCTATGGCTACACCTTC. Translation gives CSVDVTSFYGYTF.

In this sample, this clonotype turned up a few times. The genes are TRBV6-2 or TRBV6-3 and TRBJ2-5, with D possibly called TRBD1 or TRBD2 (5 bases each). V was shortened by 4 bases and J by 4 bases, with 16 bases between the two germline ends. This CDR3 has 15 amino acids. From germline, CDR1 is MNHEY and CDR2 SVGEGT. Here the CDR3 DNA reads TGTGCCAGCAGTTCCCCCCGCGAGGGGAGAGAGACCCAGTACTTC. This gives the protein CASSSPREGRETQYF.

The genes are TRBV7-9 and TRBJ2-2, with D possibly matching TRBD2 (6 bases). The CDR3 runs 16 residues. V was trimmed by 4 bases and J by 1 base, leaving 13 bases between them. The germline CDR1 and CDR2 sequences are SEHNR and FQNEAQ (reference sequence). The CDR3 loop is CASSSGRSLNTGELFF. CDR3 coding DNA: TGTGCCAGCAGCTCTGGGAGGTCCCTGAACACCGGGGAGCTGTTTTTT.

The genes are TRBV4-1 and TRBJ2-3; possibly TRBD1 for D (5 bases). With 0 bases removed from V and 6 bases from J, the gap between germline ends came to 16 bases. This CDR3 contains 16 residues. CDR1 is MGHRA and CDR2 is YSYEKL in the germline V gene. The CDR3 sequence: CASSQEMAQWGDTQYF. The CDR3 DNA reads as TGCGCCAGCAGCCAAGAAATGGCTCAGTGGGGCGATACGCAGTATTTT.

This clonotype was found a few times. V gene TRBV28 combines with J gene TRBJ2-5; 12 positions agree with TRBD2. Germline values: CDR1 MDHEN, CDR2 SYDVKM. The length of the CDR3 is 17 residues. V was clipped by 1 base and J by 4 bases; unmatched bases: 7. The CDR3 loop is CASSLYPSGGVPETQYF. The CDR3 bases are TGTGCCAGCAGTTTATATCCTAGCGGGGGGGTTCCAGAGACCCAGTACTTC.

This clonotype was found a few times. V and J are TRBV4-1 and TRBJ2-5; D not certain. CDR1 and CDR2 (germline): MGHRA, YSYEKL. Trimming cost V 3 bases and J 5 bases, with 10 bases left between them. The CDR3 extends over 13 amino acids. The CDR3 sequence is CASSQNMVETQYF. DNA for the CDR3: TGCGCCAGCAGCCAGAACATGGTGGAGACCCAGTACTTC.

This clonotype occurred a few times. The chain recombines TRBV2 with TRBJ2-1, with D unresolved. V was cut by 7 bases and J by 0 bases, with 13 bases left in between. Germline-derived CDR1 and CDR2 are SNHLY and FYNNEI. This CDR3 is 15 amino acids long. CDR3 nucleotide sequence: TGTGCCAGCATGCAGCTCCAACTCTCCTACAATGAGCAGTTCTTC. It is translated as CASMQLQLSYNEQFF.

The chain uses TRBV12-3 or TRBV12-4 and TRBJ2-3; D not certain. The CDR3 has 14 amino acids. V gave up 6 bases and J gave up 7 bases, with 17 bases separating them. CDR3 nucleotides: TGTGCCAGCAGCCTTAGGGTGGAAGGGAATACGCAGTATTTT. This encodes CASSLRVEGNTQYF.

This clonotype showed up just a few times. V gene TRBV30 combines with J gene TRBJ2-5; D is ambiguous. This CDR3 has 10 amino acids. Trimming removed 3 bases at V and 5 bases at J, with 4 bases between. The V gene's germline CDR1 is GTSNPN and CDR2 SVGIG (reference sequence). The CDR3 DNA follows: TGTGCCTGGAGCAGGGAGACCCAGTACTTC. It specifies CAWSRETQYF.

This sequence joins TRBV11-2 and TRBJ1-1; D not resolved. With 4 bases removed from V and 5 bases from J, the gap between germline ends came to 11 bases. The germline V gene has CDR1 SGHAT and CDR2 FQNNGV. This CDR3 region has 13 residues. The CDR3 region is CASSSERWTEAFF. For the CDR3, the DNA is TGTGCCAGCAGCTCGGAAAGGTGGACTGAAGCTTTCTTT.

This clonotype appeared a few times. The chain carries TRBV4-1 and TRBJ2-7; no definite D call. V was cut by 0 bases and J by 5 bases, with 5 bases left in between. Germline-derived CDR1 and CDR2 are MGHRA and YSYEKL. The CDR3 covers 12 residues. CDR3 protein: CASSQDLHEQYF. The CDR3 region has the DNA TGCGCCAGCAGCCAAGATTTGCACGAGCAGTACTTC.

This clonotype was observed a handful of times. The chain recombines TRBV24-1 with TRBJ2-1; 10 bases are shared with TRBD2. Germline loops: CDR1 KGHDR, CDR2 SFDVKD. Germline trimming cut 6 bases from V and 6 bases from J; bases unmatched to any gene: 4. The CDR3 extends over 14 amino acids. The CDR3 protein is CATSRTSGINEQFF. The CDR3 bases are TGTGCCACCAGTCGGACTAGCGGCATCAATGAGCAGTTCTTC.

This clonotype has more than one count but fewer than ten. V gene TRBV29-1 combines with J gene TRBJ2-5, with D unclear. From germline, CDR1 is SQVTM and CDR2 ANQGSEA. The ends were cut back, 3 bases at V and 2 bases at J, with 13 bases in the middle. The length of the CDR3 is 14 residues. The CDR3 reads CSVDGRRSQETQYF. CDR3 DNA sequence: TGCAGCGTTGACGGCAGGCGCTCGCAAGAGACCCAGTACTTC.

The chain has TRBV6-6 and TRBJ1-2; a weak D match, TRBD1 (5 bases). CDR1 and CDR2 (germline): MNHNY, SVGAGI (reference sequence). The CDR3 totals 13 residues. V was clipped by 4 bases and J by 8 bases, with 14 bases between them. CDR3 nucleotide sequence: TGTGCCAGCAGTTCCCGCACAGGAGGCGGCTACACCTTC. Residues: CASSSRTGGGYTF.

The chain recombines TRBV20-1 with TRBJ1-2; 7 nucleotides line up with TRBD1. CDR1 and CDR2 from the germline V gene are DFQATT and SNEGSKA (reference sequence). This CDR3 region has 14 residues. J gave up 4 bases and V 5 bases, and 10 bases lay outside the gene matches. CDR3 nucleotides: TGCAGTGCTCTCGACAGGGAAGTACTCTATGGCTACACCTTC. It translates to CSALDREVLYGYTF.

This clonotype was found a few times. The chain carries TRBV10-3 and TRBJ2-4; 7 bases map to TRBD1. J lost 5 bases, V lost 0 bases, and 1 base had no gene match. CDR1 is ENHRY and CDR2 is SYGVKD in the germline V gene. CDR3 size: 14 residues. CDR3: CAISESTGENIQYF. CDR3 coding DNA: TGTGCCATCAGTGAGTCCACAGGGGAAAACATTCAGTACTTC.

The rearrangement joins TRBV5-1 to TRBJ1-4; D possibly corresponds to TRBD1 (5 bases). Germline CDR1 reads SGHRS; CDR2 reads YFSETQ. This CDR3 spans 16 amino acids. V lost 4 bases to trimming and J lost 10 bases, with 23 bases between them. CDR3 protein: CASSPNTGTESLKLFF. DNA for the CDR3: TGCGCCAGCAGCCCAAACACCGGGACGGAAAGCTTAAAACTGTTTTTT. Based on the CDR3 plus reference TRBV5-1 and TRBJ1-4, the full variable domain is KAGVTQTPRYLIKTRGQQVTLSCSPISGHRSVSWYQQTPGQGLQFLFEYFSETQRNKGNFPGRFSGRQFSNSRSEMNVSTLELGDSALYLCASSPNTGTESLKLFFGSGTQLSVL.

The J gene is TRBJ1-1, the V gene TRBV5-1; 7 bases line up with TRBD1. The V gene end was trimmed by 7 bases and the J gene end by 0 bases; junction bases not matched to a gene: 6. The CDR3 is 14 residues long. Germline values: CDR1 SGHRS, CDR2 YFSETQ. The CDR3 DNA sequence: TGCGCCAGCGGTCCAGGGGGACTGAACACTGAAGCTTTCTTT. Protein: CASGPGGLNTEAFF.

This clonotype was seen more than once but under ten times. The rearrangement joins TRBV2 to TRBJ1-5, with D perhaps TRBD1 (5 bases). This CDR3 region has 11 residues. The V end was cut by 4 bases, the J end by 11 bases, with 9 bases between. Looked up from germline, CDR1 is SNHLY and CDR2 is FYNNEI. CDR3 nucleotide sequence: TGTGCCAGCAGTGCTGAAGGGGCCCAGCATTTT. This sequence encodes CASSAEGAQHF.

This clonotype was detected a few times. This chain uses TRBV15 with TRBJ2-6, with D maybe TRBD2 (6 bases). The CDR3 runs to 16 residues. Germline V gene data show CDR1 as LNHNV and CDR2 as YYDKDF (reference sequence). Trimming pared 1 base from V and 4 bases from J, leaving 11 bases between. The CDR3: CATSRGVGRGANVLTF. In DNA form, the CDR3 reads TGTGCCACCAGCAGAGGTGTAGGGAGGGGGGCCAACGTCCTGACTTTC.

Here the CDR3 DNA reads TGTGCCAGCACCTCTAGCGGGGGTCAAGAGACCCAGTACTTC. Translation: CASTSSGGQETQYF. The V gene is TRBV7-6, the J gene TRBJ2-5, with 10 bases aligning to TRBD2. V trimming: 7 bases; J trimming: 2 bases; junction bases outside the gene matches: 4. CDR1 and CDR2 from the germline V gene are SGHVS and FNYEAQ. The CDR3 totals 14 residues.

This clonotype was counted a single time. This chain uses TRBV11-2 with TRBJ2-3, with 8 bases that match TRBD2. Germline lookup yields CDR1 SGHAT and CDR2 FQNNGV. The J segment lost 4 bases and the V segment lost 1 base, leaving 7 bases of the junction unmatched. The CDR3 consists of 16 residues. The CDR3 DNA is TGTGCCAGCAGCTTAGGTGTCGGGGGGGCCTCAGATACGCAGTATTTT. This encodes CASSLGVGGASDTQYF.

The J gene is TRBJ2-7, the V gene TRBV7-9; 7 bases are a match to TRBD2. Germline lookup yields CDR1 SEHNR and CDR2 FQNEAQ (reference sequence). V lost 7 bases and J lost 2; bases outside the gene matches: 8. There are 14 residues in the CDR3. The CDR3 DNA is TGTGCCAGCAACCCCGCGGGGGAGGCCTACGAGCAGTACTTC. It yields the protein CASNPAGEAYEQYF.

With regard to this clonotype: The germline gene is not matched at one end of the junction; a read error may be the cause. V usage is TRBV9 and J usage is TRBJ2-3; D is uncertain. Germline CDR1 reads SGDLS; CDR2 reads YYNGEE. This CDR3 is built from 14 residues. This CDR3 is CTSSVVTSTDTQYF. The CDR3 DNA follows: TGTACCAGCAGCGTAGTTACTAGCACAGATACGCAGTATTTT. The full variable domain, its missing parts supplied by reference TRBV9 and TRBJ2-3, is DSGVTQTPKHLITATGQRVTLRCSPRSGDLSVYWYQQSLDQGLQFLIQYYNGEERAKGNILERFSAQQFPDLHSELNLSSLELGDSALYFCTSSVVTSTDTQYFGPGTRLTVL.

The chain employs TRBV5-1 and TRBJ2-5; D gene unclear. In germline, CDR1 is SGHRS, CDR2 YFSETQ. CDR3 size: 13 residues. Trimming removed 0 bases from V and 5 bases from J, with 8 bases in between. CDR3 in amino acids: CASSLVGFETQYF. The CDR3 DNA follows: TGCGCCAGCAGCTTGGTTGGGTTTGAGACCCAGTACTTC.

This clonotype was counted only a few times. V and J are TRBV13 and TRBJ2-4, with TRBD1 as a possible D gene (5 bases). Between the trimmed V and J ends, which lost 4 bases and 2 bases, there was a span of 9 bases. This CDR3 region has 14 residues. Germline V gene lookup returns CDR1 PRHDT and CDR2 FYEKMQ (reference sequence). CDR3 residues: CASSSGLTKNIQYF. The DNA for the CDR3 is TGTGCCAGCAGCTCAGGGCTTACCAAAAACATTCAGTACTTC.

This clonotype showed up just a few times. The chain joins TRBV4-2 to TRBJ2-5; TRBD2 aligns across 8 bases. The CDR3 runs 15 residues. Germline CDR1 is LGHNA and CDR2 is YNFKEQ. V was clipped by 0 bases and J by 5 bases; unmatched bases: 5. The CDR3, as DNA: TGTGCCAGCAGCCAAGATGTTAGCGGGGTGGAGACCCAGTACTTC. Amino acid sequence: CASSQDVSGVETQYF.

This clonotype occurred a few times. The gene calls are TRBV12-3 or TRBV12-4 and TRBJ2-7; 7 nucleotides align to TRBD2. After removal of 3 bases from V and 3 bases from J, the junction contained 8 bases not matched to a gene. The CDR3 is 15 residues long. The CDR3 sequence is CASSFSRGVNYEQYF. The CDR3 bases are TGTGCCAGCAGTTTTAGCCGGGGGGTAAACTACGAGCAGTACTTC.

In its sample, this clonotype was seen a few times. The CDR3 DNA reads as TGTGCCAGCAATGCGGGACAGGGGGCCTGGGAGCAGTACTTC. This sequence encodes CASNAGQGAWEQYF. This chain connects TRBV12-3 or TRBV12-4 to TRBJ2-5, with 12 positions matching TRBD1. The V gene end was trimmed by 7 bases and the J gene end by 11 bases; junction bases not matched to a gene: 11. This CDR3 is 14 amino acids long.

V and J are TRBV9 and TRBJ1-2; D may be TRBD1 (5 bases). The CDR3 runs 17 residues. Germline values: CDR1 SGDLS, CDR2 YYNGEE. V was cut by 4 bases and J by 1 base, with 20 bases left in between. The CDR3 here is CASSPRGAGNINYGYTF. CDR3 DNA: TGTGCCAGCAGCCCTAGAGGGGCAGGAAACATTAACTATGGCTACACCTTC.